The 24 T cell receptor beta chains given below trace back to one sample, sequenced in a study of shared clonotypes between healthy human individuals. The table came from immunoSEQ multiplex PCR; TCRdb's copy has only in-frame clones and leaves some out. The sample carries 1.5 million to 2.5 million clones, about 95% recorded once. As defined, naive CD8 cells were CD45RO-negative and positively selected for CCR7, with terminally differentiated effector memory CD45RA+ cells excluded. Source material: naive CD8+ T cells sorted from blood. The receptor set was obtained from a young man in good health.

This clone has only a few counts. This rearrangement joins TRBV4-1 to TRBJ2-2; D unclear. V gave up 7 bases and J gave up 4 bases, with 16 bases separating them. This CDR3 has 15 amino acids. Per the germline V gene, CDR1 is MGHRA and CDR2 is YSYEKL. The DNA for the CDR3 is TGCGCCAGCAACCCAGCCGACTGGGGCACCGGGGAGCTGTTTTTT. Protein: CASNPADWGTGELFF.

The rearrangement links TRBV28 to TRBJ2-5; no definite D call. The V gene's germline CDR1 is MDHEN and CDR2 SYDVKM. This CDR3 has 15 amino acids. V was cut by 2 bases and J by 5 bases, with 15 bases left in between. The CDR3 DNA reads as TGTGCCAGCAGTTTACCTGATGACCGGGCGGAGACCCAGTACTTC. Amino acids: CASSLPDDRAETQYF.

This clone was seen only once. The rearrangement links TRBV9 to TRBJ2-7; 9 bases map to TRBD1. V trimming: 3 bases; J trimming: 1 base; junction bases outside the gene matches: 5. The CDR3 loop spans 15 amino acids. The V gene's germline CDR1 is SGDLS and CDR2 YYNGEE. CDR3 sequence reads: CASSGGTGNSYEQYF. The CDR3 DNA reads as TGTGCCAGCAGCGGAGGGACAGGGAATTCCTACGAGCAGTACTTC.

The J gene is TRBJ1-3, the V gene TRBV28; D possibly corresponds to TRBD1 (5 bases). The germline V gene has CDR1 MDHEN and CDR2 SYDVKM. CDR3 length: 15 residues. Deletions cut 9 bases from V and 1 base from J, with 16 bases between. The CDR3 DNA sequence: TGTGCCAGTTGCCTCCCGGGGGAATCTGGAAACACCATATATTTT. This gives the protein CASCLPGESGNTIYF.

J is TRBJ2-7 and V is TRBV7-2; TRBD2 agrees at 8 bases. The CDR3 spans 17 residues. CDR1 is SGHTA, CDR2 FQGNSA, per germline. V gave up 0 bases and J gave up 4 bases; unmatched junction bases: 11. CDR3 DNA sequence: TGTGCCAGCAGCTTAGCAGGTAGCGGGATCTCATTGTACGAGCAGTACTTC. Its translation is CASSLAGSGISLYEQYF.

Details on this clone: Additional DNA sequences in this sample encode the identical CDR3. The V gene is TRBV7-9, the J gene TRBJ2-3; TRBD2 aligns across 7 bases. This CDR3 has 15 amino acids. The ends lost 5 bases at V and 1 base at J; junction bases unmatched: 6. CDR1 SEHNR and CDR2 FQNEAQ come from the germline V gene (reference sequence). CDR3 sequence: CASSHTGGGTDTQYF. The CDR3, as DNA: TGTGCCAGCAGCCACACGGGGGGAGGCACAGATACGCAGTATTTT.

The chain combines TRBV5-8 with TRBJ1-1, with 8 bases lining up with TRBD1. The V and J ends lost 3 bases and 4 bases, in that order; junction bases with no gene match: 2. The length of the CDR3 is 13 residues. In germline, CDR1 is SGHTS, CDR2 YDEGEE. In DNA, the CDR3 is TGTGCCAGCAGCTGGGGGACAGGCACTGAAGCTTTCTTT. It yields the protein CASSWGTGTEAFF.

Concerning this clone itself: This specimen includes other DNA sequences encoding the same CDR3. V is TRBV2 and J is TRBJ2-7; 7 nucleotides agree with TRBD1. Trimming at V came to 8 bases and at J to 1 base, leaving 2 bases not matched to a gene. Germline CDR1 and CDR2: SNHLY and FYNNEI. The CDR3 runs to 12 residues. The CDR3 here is CASRDRSYEQYF. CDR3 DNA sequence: TGTGCCAGCCGGGACAGATCCTACGAGCAGTACTTC. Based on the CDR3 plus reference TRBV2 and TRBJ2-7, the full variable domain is EPEVTQTPSHQVTQMGQEVILRCVPISNHLYFYWYRQILGQKVEFLVSFYNNEISEKSEIFDDQFSVERPDGSNFTLKIRSTKLEDSAMYFCASRDRSYEQYFGPGTRLTVT.

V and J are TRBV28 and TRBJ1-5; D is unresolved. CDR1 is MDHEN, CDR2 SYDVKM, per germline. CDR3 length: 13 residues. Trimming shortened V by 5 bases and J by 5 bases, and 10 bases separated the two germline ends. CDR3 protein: CASSVRAYQPQHF. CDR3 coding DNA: TGTGCCAGCAGTGTAAGGGCTTATCAGCCCCAGCATTTT.

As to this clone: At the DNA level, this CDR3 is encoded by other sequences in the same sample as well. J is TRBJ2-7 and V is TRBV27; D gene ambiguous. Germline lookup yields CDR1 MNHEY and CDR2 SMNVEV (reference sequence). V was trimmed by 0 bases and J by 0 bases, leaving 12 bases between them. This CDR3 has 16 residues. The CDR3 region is CASSLSAGSSSYEQYF. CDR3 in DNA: TGTGCCAGCAGTTTATCGGCAGGTTCTAGCTCCTACGAGCAGTACTTC.

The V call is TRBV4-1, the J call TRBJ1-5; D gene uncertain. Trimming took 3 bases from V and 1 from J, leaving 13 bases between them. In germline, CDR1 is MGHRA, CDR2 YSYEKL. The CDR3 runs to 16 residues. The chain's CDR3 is CASSHLWIGSNQPQHF. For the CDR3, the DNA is TGCGCCAGCAGCCACCTCTGGATAGGGAGCAATCAGCCCCAGCATTTT.

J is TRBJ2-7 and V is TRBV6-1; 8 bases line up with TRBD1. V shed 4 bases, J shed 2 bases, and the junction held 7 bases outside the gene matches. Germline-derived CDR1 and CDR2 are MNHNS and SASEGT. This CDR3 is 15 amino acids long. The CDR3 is CASSGGTGWAYEQYF. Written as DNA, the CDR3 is TGTGCCAGCAGTGGGGGGACAGGTTGGGCCTACGAGCAGTACTTC.

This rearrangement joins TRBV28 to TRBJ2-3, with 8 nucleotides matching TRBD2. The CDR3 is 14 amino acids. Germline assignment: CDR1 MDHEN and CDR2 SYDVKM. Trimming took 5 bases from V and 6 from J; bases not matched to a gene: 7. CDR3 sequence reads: CASSLAGIGDTQYF. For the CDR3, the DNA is TGTGCCAGCAGTCTAGCGGGCATCGGGGATACGCAGTATTTT.

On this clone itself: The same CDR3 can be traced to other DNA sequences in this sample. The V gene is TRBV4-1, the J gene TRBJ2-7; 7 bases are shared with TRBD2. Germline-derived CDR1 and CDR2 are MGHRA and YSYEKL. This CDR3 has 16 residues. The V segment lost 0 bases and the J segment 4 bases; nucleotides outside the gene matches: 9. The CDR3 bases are TGCGCCAGCAGCCAAGAATCGGCTAGCGGAGCGTACGAGCAGTACTTC. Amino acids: CASSQESASGAYEQYF.

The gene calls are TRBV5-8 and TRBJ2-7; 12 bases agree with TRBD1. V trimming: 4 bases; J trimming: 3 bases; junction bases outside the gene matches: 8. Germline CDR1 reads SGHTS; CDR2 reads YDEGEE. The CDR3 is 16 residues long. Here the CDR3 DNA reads TGTGCCAGCAGCGTTACCGGGACAGGGGGCCTCTACGAGCAGTACTTC. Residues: CASSVTGTGGLYEQYF.

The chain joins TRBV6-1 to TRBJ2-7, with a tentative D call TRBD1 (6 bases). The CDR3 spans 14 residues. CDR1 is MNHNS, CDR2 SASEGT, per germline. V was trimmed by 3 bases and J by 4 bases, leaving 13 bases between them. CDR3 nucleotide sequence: TGTGCCAGCAGTGATAGGGGGATCCCGTACGAGCAGTACTTC. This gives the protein CASSDRGIPYEQYF.

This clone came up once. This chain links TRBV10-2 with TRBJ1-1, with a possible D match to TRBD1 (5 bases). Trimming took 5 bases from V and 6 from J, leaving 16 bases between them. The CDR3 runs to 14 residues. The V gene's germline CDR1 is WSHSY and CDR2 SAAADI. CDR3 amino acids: CASSLAPTAPEAFF. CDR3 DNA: TGCGCCAGCAGTTTAGCCCCGACAGCTCCTGAAGCTTTCTTT.

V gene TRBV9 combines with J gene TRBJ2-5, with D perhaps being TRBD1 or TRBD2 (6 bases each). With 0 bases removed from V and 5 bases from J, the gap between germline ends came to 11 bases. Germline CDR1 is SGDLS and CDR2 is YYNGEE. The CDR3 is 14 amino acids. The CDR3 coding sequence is TGTGCCAGCAGCGTAGCGGGGGCGCGCGAGACCCAGTACTTC. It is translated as CASSVAGARETQYF.

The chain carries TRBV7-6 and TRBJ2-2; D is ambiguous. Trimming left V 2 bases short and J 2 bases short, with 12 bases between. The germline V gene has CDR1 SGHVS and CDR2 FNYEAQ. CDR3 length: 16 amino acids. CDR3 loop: CASSLIIRPNTGELFF. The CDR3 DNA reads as TGTGCCAGCAGCTTAATTATACGTCCCAACACCGGGGAGCTGTTTTTT.

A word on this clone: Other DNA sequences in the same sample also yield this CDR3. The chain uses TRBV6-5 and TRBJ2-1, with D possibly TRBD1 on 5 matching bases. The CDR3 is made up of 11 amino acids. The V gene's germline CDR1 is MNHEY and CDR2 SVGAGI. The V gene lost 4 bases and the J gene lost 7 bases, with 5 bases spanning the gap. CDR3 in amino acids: CASSSGNEQFF. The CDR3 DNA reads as TGTGCCAGCAGTTCAGGGAATGAGCAGTTCTTC.

CDR3 nucleotides: TGCGCCAGCAGCCAAGATTGGCAGGGGGCTGACATTCAGTACTTC. This sequence encodes CASSQDWQGADIQYF. The rearrangement uses TRBV4-1 and TRBJ2-4, with 8 bases fitting TRBD1. This CDR3 is built from 15 residues. The germline V gene encodes CDR1 MGHRA and CDR2 YSYEKL. Trimming cost V 0 bases and J 8 bases; bases outside gene matches: 6.

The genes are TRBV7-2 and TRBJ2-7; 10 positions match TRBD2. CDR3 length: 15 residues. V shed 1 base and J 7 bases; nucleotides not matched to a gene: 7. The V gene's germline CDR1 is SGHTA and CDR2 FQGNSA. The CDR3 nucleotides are TGTGCCAGCAGCTTAGATCTAGCGGGAGCGGGGGAGCAGTACTTC. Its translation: CASSLDLAGAGEQYF.

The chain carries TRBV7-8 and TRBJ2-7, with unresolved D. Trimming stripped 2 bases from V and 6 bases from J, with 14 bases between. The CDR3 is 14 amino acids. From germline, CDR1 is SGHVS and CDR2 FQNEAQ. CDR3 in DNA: TGTGCCAGCAGCTTACTGGGATCCCGGCGCGAGCAGTACTTC. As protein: CASSLLGSRREQYF.

CDR3 nucleotides: TGTGCCACCAGCAGTCCCGGGACTAACTCCTACAATGAGCAGTTCTTC. The encoded protein is CATSSPGTNSYNEQFF. J is TRBJ2-1 and V is TRBV15; 7 bases map to TRBD2. J was trimmed by 0 bases and V by 3 bases; bases with no gene match: 5. The germline V gene encodes CDR1 LNHNV and CDR2 YYDKDF (reference sequence). The CDR3 is 16 residues long.